This T cell receptor (beta chain) is from a study of shared clonotypes between healthy human individuals. Germline assignment: CDR1 SGHRS and CDR2 YFSETQ. The V end was cut by 1 base, the J end by 7 bases, with 12 bases between. The CDR3 has 14 residues. Original processing notes: ImmunoSEQ output lacked quality scores and full-length reads, limiting matched filtering. The assay was immunoSEQ multiplex PCR, and TCRdb's table has in-frame clones only and misses some. V and J calls and clone size are given by that table; D and trimming were obtained from the DNA. The sample carries about 380,000 clones, 90% to 98% recorded once. On this clone itself: The antigen remains unidentified.

Notes on the study in general: The donor pool, a small one, limited the genetic and exposure-history diversity represented.

The rearrangement joins TRBV5-1 to TRBJ2-1; D possibly corresponds to TRBD1 (5 bases). The sequencing input was memory CD8+ T cells sorted from blood. Subset here: CD45RO+ cells pooled with CCR7-negative TemRA cells. The receptor was isolated from a man aged 25 to 40 in good health. In nucleotides, the CDR3 is TGCGCCAGCAGCTTGAGCAGGGCCCTTAATGAGCAGTTCTTC. Translated: CASSLSRALNEQFF.